This T cell receptor (beta chain) was sequenced during a study of CD8+ T cells in alopecia areata. Across the study: Scoring of treated patients' severity used the percentage of affected scalp area. Study-wide results and caveats: The presence of one nonresponder keeps the tie between baseline CD8+ expansion and response uncertain.

Looked up from germline, CDR1 is SGDLS and CDR2 is YYNGEE. The CDR3 runs to 14 residues. V lost 6 bases, J lost 7 bases, and 5 bases stayed unmatched. Treatment given: oral pan-JAK inhibitor, 5-10 mg twice daily. Samples from alopecia areata patients were lesional scalp punch biopsies and peripheral blood. RNA, once extracted, was reverse transcribed into cDNA for use as the sequencing template. Sequencing was performed with immunoSEQ multiplex PCR; in TCRdb, only in-frame clones are kept and a portion is missing. Among approximately 220,000 clones, 35% to 40% were seen once, and the ten largest hold around 0.48%. For this clone: Its antigen remains unidentified.

The genes are TRBV9 and TRBJ2-4; TRBD2 matches at 12 bases. The sequenced sample was CD4+ T cells sorted from blood, obtained at roughly week 30, from a patient treated with tofacitinib. The TCR was taken from a human donor with alopecia areata. The CDR3 region has the DNA TGTGCCAGCAACGCTAGCGGGAGGGTCAACATTCAGTACTTC. This gives the protein CASNASGRVNIQYF.